Each of the 32 T cell receptor beta chains below was sequenced from the same sample in a study of molecular identifiers for immune sequencing clone quantification. Using its own MiXCR run on the PCR reads, TCRdb lists one record per CDR3 protein. The sample lists about 10,000 distinct CDR3 sequences, about 21% occurring once. Material for sequencing was naive CD8+ T cells from blood, with Jurkat cell RNA spiked in. Subset in this sample: FACS-sorted CD8+CD4-CCR7+CD45RA+ naive T cells. These receptors originate from a human donor in good health. Some libraries in this study had Jurkat cell RNA spiked in.

Concerning this clonotype itself: The CDR3 end shows no conserved phenylalanine or tryptophan, and so a read error is likely. The chain uses TRBV29-1 and TRBJ2-3, with 11 positions matching TRBD2. V shed 4 bases, J shed 3 bases, and the junction held 18 bases outside the gene matches. This CDR3 is 19 amino acids long. CDR1 SQVTM and CDR2 ANQGSEA come from the germline V gene. The CDR3 region has the DNA TGCAGCGTTGGGGGGGGGCTAGCGGGAGGAGCCGTATGGACAGATACGCAGTATCTT. It yields the protein CSVGGGLAGGAVWTDTQYL.

A few counts support this clonotype. The chain couples TRBV10-3 to TRBJ1-1; 10 positions agree with TRBD1. The CDR3 length is 15 residues. CDR1 and CDR2 (germline): ENHRY, SYGVKD. V was pared by 4 bases and J by 5 bases, with 7 bases of the junction left unmatched. The CDR3 region is CAISGGQGDSTEAFF. The CDR3 coding sequence is TGTGCCATCAGTGGAGGACAGGGGGATTCGACTGAAGCTTTCTTT.

The sample holds many counts of this clonotype. No conserved phenylalanine or tryptophan ends this CDR3, so it is likely a read error. CDR3 sequence reads: CASSFGLAGVADTQYS. For the CDR3, the DNA is TGTGCCAGCAGCTTTGGACTAGCGGGAGTGGCAGATACGCAGTATTCT. The chain recombines TRBV7-6 with TRBJ2-3; 13 bases are shared with TRBD2. Germline V gene data show CDR1 as SGHVS and CDR2 as FNYEAQ. The CDR3 is made up of 16 amino acids. The trim removed 3 bases at V and 4 bases at J, leaving 4 bases unmatched.

Concerning this clonotype itself: An end of the junction differs from the germline gene, which may be a read error. The rearrangement links TRBV11-2 to TRBJ2-3; no clear D. The germline V gene encodes CDR1 SGHAT and CDR2 FQNNGV. This CDR3 region has 13 residues. The CDR3 sequence is CATSHSLADTQYF. The CDR3, as DNA: TGTGCCACCAGCCACAGCCTGGCAGATACGCAGTATTTT.

V usage is TRBV19 and J usage is TRBJ2-5; no firm D call. V gave up 0 bases and J gave up 1 base, with 9 bases separating them. There are 15 residues in the CDR3. Germline CDR1 is LNHDA and CDR2 is SQIVND (reference sequence). The CDR3 here is CASSIDRQGQETQYF. The CDR3 DNA follows: TGTGCCAGTAGTATAGATCGGCAAGGCCAAGAGACCCAGTACTTC.

This clonotype was observed at least ten times. V and J are TRBV7-3 and TRBJ2-1, with 10 bases fitting TRBD2. With V trimmed by 5 bases and J by 4 bases, 8 bases remained unmatched. This CDR3 has 16 amino acids. Per the germline V gene, CDR1 is SGHTA and CDR2 is FQGTGA. CDR3 region: CASSLSPSGGYNEQFF. The CDR3 DNA sequence: TGTGCCAGCAGCCTCTCCCCTAGCGGGGGATACAATGAGCAGTTCTTC.

Regarding this clonotype: A much larger clone sits a single nucleotide away, making a read error possible. The genes are TRBV28 and TRBJ1-5; D call uncertain. This CDR3 is 11 amino acids long. Germline lookup yields CDR1 MDHEN and CDR2 SYDVKM. For the CDR3, the DNA is TGTGCCAGCAGCCGGAATCGGCCCCAGCATTTT. It specifies CASSRNRPQHF. The entire variable domain, with the rest obtained from reference TRBV28 and TRBJ1-5, is as follows: DVKVTQSSRYLVKRTGEKVFLECVQDMDHENMFWYRQDPGLGLRLIYFSYDVKMKEKGDIPEGYSVSREKKERFSLILESASTNQTSMYLCASSRNRPQHFGDGTRLSIL.

This clonotype was recorded a few times. This rearrangement joins TRBV7-9 to TRBJ2-3; tentatively, D is TRBD2 (6 bases). V was trimmed by 5 bases and J by 4 bases, leaving 13 bases between them. CDR1 and CDR2 (germline): SEHNR, FQNEAQ (reference sequence). The CDR3 has 14 residues. This chain's CDR3 is CASSPAGMPDTQYF. DNA for the CDR3: TGTGCCAGCAGCCCGGCGGGGATGCCAGATACGCAGTATTTT.

This clonotype counts as medium-sized. This rearrangement joins TRBV4-1 to TRBJ2-3, with D tentatively TRBD1 (6 bases). V was trimmed by 4 bases and J by 1 base, leaving 15 bases between them. Germline V gene data show CDR1 as MGHRA and CDR2 as YSYEKL. The CDR3 runs to 16 residues. The CDR3 sequence: CASSPLGAPGTDTQYF. CDR3 bases: TGCGCCAGCAGCCCCTTGGGGGCGCCCGGCACAGATACGCAGTATTTT.

This clonotype counts as medium-sized. This sequence joins TRBV7-9 and TRBJ2-3; 7 bases fit TRBD2. The CDR3 loop spans 16 amino acids. Germline loops: CDR1 SEHNR, CDR2 FQNEAQ (reference sequence). V gave up 3 bases and J gave up 1 base; unmatched junction bases: 7. The CDR3 is CASSFSSGAGTDTQYF. The CDR3 DNA reads TGTGCCAGCAGCTTCTCGAGCGGGGCTGGCACAGATACGCAGTATTTT.

This clonotype rates as medium-sized (0.01 to 0.1%). The V call is TRBV29-1, the J call TRBJ2-1; 13 bases match TRBD2. The V gene's germline CDR1 is SQVTM and CDR2 ANQGSEA. Trimming took 3 bases from V and 2 from J; bases not matched to a gene: 4. The CDR3 is 16 amino acids. This CDR3 reads CSVDTSGRAPYNEQFF. The CDR3 nucleotides read TGCAGCGTTGATACTAGCGGGAGGGCCCCCTACAATGAGCAGTTCTTC.

This clonotype has a count of ten or more. The CDR3 bases are TGTGCCAGCAGCGCCCATGGTGTCCCGAGTCGTACCTACGAGCAGTACTTC. It encodes CASSAHGVPSRTYEQYF. The chain employs TRBV13 and TRBJ2-7; D gene uncertain. Germline V lookup: CDR1 PRHDT, CDR2 FYEKMQ (reference sequence). V was pared by 5 bases and J by 2 bases, with 22 bases between. This CDR3 comprises 17 residues.

The sample holds many counts of this clonotype. The genes are TRBV20-1 and TRBJ1-6; 8 bases map to TRBD1. Germline CDR1 reads DFQATT; CDR2 reads SNEGSKA (reference sequence). The V gene end was trimmed by 1 base and the J gene end by 6 bases; junction bases not matched to a gene: 11. CDR3 length equals 17 residues. CDR3 nucleotides: TGCAGTGCTAGAGCTCCCATCGAGGACAGGGCTAATTCACCCCTCCACTTT. Its translation: CSARAPIEDRANSPLHF.

This clonotype was found a few times. This rearrangement joins TRBV11-2 to TRBJ2-7; D remains ambiguous. Germline CDR1 and CDR2: SGHAT and FQNNGV. This CDR3 region has 14 residues. V lost 5 bases, J lost 2 bases, and 13 bases lay in between. The CDR3 DNA sequence: TGTGCCAGCAGCCCCTCAGGCGGAACCTACGAGCAGTACTTC. This codes for CASSPSGGTYEQYF.

This clonotype has a count of ten or more. The V call is TRBV4-1, the J call TRBJ2-7, with D hard to call. The germline V and J ends were trimmed by 0 bases and 3 bases, with 12 bases remaining between them. CDR3 length: 15 amino acids. The germline gives CDR1 MGHRA, CDR2 YSYEKL. For the CDR3, the DNA is TGCGCCAGCAGCCAAGAAGATTACCAGCTCTACGAGCAGTACTTC. This translates into CASSQEDYQLYEQYF.

As concerns this clonotype: The junction departs from germline at one end; a sequencing error may be responsible. The J gene is TRBJ2-7, the V gene TRBV5-4; TRBD2 matches at 8 bases. The CDR3 length is 15 residues. Germline V gives CDR1 SGHNT, CDR2 YYREEE (reference sequence). The CDR3 DNA follows: TGTGCCAGCAGCTTGGCCAGGACTAGCTCCTACGAGCAATACTTC. Encoded protein: CASSLARTSSYEQYF.

By sample fraction, this clonotype is medium-sized (0.01 to 0.1%). The chain combines TRBV27 with TRBJ1-1; 8 nucleotides align to TRBD1. V lost 5 bases to trimming and J lost 5 bases; unmatched junction nucleotides: 7. The germline CDR1 and CDR2 sequences are MNHEY and SMNVEV (reference sequence). CDR3 length equals 14 residues. The CDR3 nucleotides read TGTGCCAGCAGTCTCGGACAGGGCGTTACTGAAGCTTTCTTT. It yields the protein CASSLGQGVTEAFF.

Comments on this clonotype: Compared with germline, one end of the junction differs, possibly owing to a read error. This chain uses TRBV2 with TRBJ2-7; 7 bases match TRBD2. Germline lookup yields CDR1 SNHLY and CDR2 FYNNEI. The CDR3 is made up of 15 amino acids. CDR3: CARSSSPGLSYAQYF. The CDR3 region has the DNA TGTGCCCGCAGCTCAAGCCCGGGACTATCCTACGCGCAGTACTTC.

Notes on this clonotype: Its ends do not fully match the called genes, so a read error is possible. J is TRBJ2-1 and V is TRBV4-3; tentative D call: TRBD1 (5 bases). This CDR3 region has 14 residues. CDR1 and CDR2 from the germline V gene are LGHNA and YSLEER. The CDR3 bases are TGCGCCAGCAGCCAAGCGACAGCCTACGATGAGCAGTTCTTC. As protein: CASSQATAYDEQFF.

Comments on this clonotype: It may be a read error: a sequence one base away is much more abundant. V usage is TRBV12-3 or TRBV12-4 and J usage is TRBJ2-7; 10 nucleotides line up with TRBD1. CDR3 size: 15 residues. The CDR3 DNA follows: TGTGCCAGCAGTTTCGGGACAGGGGTACTTGACGAGCAGCACTTC. It is translated as CASSFGTGVLDEQHF.

This clonotype was recorded many times. CDR3 bases: TGTGCCAGCAGTTTATGGGCGGATACGCAGTATTTT. Translated, it gives CASSLWADTQYF. The chain carries TRBV28 and TRBJ2-3; D is unclear. CDR1 and CDR2 from the germline V gene are MDHEN and SYDVKM. V was pared by 0 bases and J by 6 bases, with 4 bases between. The CDR3 runs to 12 residues.

This clonotype appeared many times. The rearrangement joins TRBV6-5 to TRBJ1-1; D possibly corresponds to TRBD1 (5 bases). Germline V gene sequence: CDR1 MNHEY, CDR2 SVGAGI. CDR3 length equals 14 residues. With 5 bases removed from V and 7 bases from J, the gap between germline ends came to 17 bases. In DNA form, the CDR3 reads TGTGCCAGCAGTCAAATCAACCTTGACAGTGAAGCTTTCTTT. Protein product: CASSQINLDSEAFF.

As to this clonotype: At one end the junction does not follow the germline gene, possibly because of a read error. The gene calls are TRBV12-3 or TRBV12-4 and TRBJ1-6; D ambiguous. The length of the CDR3 is 18 residues. The CDR3 reads CASTNYARQNPMNSPPHF. Written as DNA, the CDR3 is TGTGCCAGCACCAACTACGCCAGGCAGAACCCCATGAATTCACCCCCCCACTTT.

In the case of this clonotype: Since a much larger clone is just one base distant, this may be a read error. V is TRBV28 and J is TRBJ2-1; a possible D gene is TRBD1 (6 bases). CDR1 is MDHEN, CDR2 SYDVKM, per germline. The CDR3 extends over 14 amino acids. The CDR3 region has the DNA TGTGCCAGTTGTGGGGGCGACCCCTACAAAGAGCAGTTCTTC. Its translation is CASCGGDPYKEQFF.

This clonotype was observed at least ten times. The chain employs TRBV15 and TRBJ2-2; 8 nucleotides line up with TRBD1. From germline, CDR1 is LNHNV and CDR2 YYDKDF (reference sequence). The V and J ends lost 5 bases and 0 bases, in that order; junction bases with no gene match: 8. CDR3 length: 17 amino acids. The CDR3 spells CATSPYPGQANTGELFF. DNA of the CDR3: TGTGCCACCAGCCCCTACCCGGGACAGGCGAACACCGGGGAGCTGTTTTTT.

With respect to this clonotype: A much larger clonotype is one base distant, so this may be a read error. This rearrangement joins TRBV12-3 or TRBV12-4 to TRBJ2-3; TRBD2 agrees at 10 bases. CDR3 size: 14 residues. The CDR3 nucleotides are TGTGCCAGCAGTCGACTAGCGGGCACAGATACGCAGTGTTTT. This encodes CASSRLAGTDTQCF.

Remarks on this clonotype: A much larger clone lies a single base off, so this may be a read error. This chain uses TRBV7-2 with TRBJ2-7; D not certain. Germline values: CDR1 SGHTA, CDR2 FQGNSA. V lost 5 bases and J 5 bases, leaving 16 bases between the germline ends. This CDR3 comprises 14 residues. The CDR3, as DNA: TGTGCCAGCAGCCTAATTGTGGGTCACCACGAGCAGTACTTC. This gives the protein CASSLIVGHHEQYF. The whole variable domain, filled in from reference TRBV7-2 and TRBJ2-7, reads GAGVSQSPSNKVTEKGKDVELRCDPISGHTALYWYRQSLGQGLEFLIYFQGNSAPDKSGLPSDRFSAERTGGSVSTLTIQRTQQEDSAVYLCASSLIVGHHEQYFGPGTRLTVT.

This clonotype was counted ten times or more. The chain uses TRBV21-1 and TRBJ2-7; the table's TRBD1 call for D was not verified on the DNA. TRBV21-1 is a pseudogene segment. The CDR3 covers 15 residues. The CDR3 nucleotides are TGTGCCAGCAGCAAAGGAGAGACAGGGGTATGCGAGCAGTACTTC. Translation: CASSKGETGVCEQYF.

By sample fraction, this clonotype is medium-sized. V and J are TRBV5-1 and TRBJ1-1; D remains ambiguous. The CDR3 is 12 amino acids. Germline V gene lookup returns CDR1 SGHRS and CDR2 YFSETQ. V dropped 0 bases and J dropped 5 bases, with 5 bases sitting between them. CDR3 sequence (DNA): TGCGCCAGCAGCTTGGGGCAGACTGAAGCTTTCTTT. Amino acids: CASSLGQTEAFF.

The table lists this clonotype with many counts. The CDR3 loop is CASNPPQTGLRNQPQHF. CDR3 DNA: TGTGCCAGCAATCCCCCCCAGACAGGGTTGAGGAATCAGCCCCAGCATTTT. The gene calls are TRBV6-2 or TRBV6-3 and TRBJ1-5, with TRBD1 matching over 7 bases. Per the germline V gene, CDR1 is MNHEY and CDR2 is SVGEGT. The CDR3 is made up of 17 amino acids. Trimming removed 7 bases from V and 4 bases from J; junction bases left unmatched: 16.

This clonotype is judged medium-sized. The rearrangement uses TRBV19 and TRBJ2-5; 9 bases are a match to TRBD2. CDR1 LNHDA and CDR2 SQIVND come from the germline V gene (reference sequence). V lost 7 bases to trimming and J lost 0 bases; unmatched junction nucleotides: 3. The CDR3 contains 14 residues. CDR3 sequence: CASNSGGHQETQYF. The DNA for the CDR3 is TGTGCCAGTAATAGCGGGGGACACCAAGAGACCCAGTACTTC.

As concerns this clonotype: A single base separates this from a much larger clone, so it may be a read error. This chain links TRBV12-3 or TRBV12-4 with TRBJ2-2; tentatively, D is TRBD1 (6 bases). Trimming stripped 3 bases from V and 5 bases from J, with 13 bases between. The CDR3 extends over 15 amino acids. CDR3 sequence reads: CASSLAGDLTGELFF. CDR3 sequence (DNA): TGTGCCAGCAGTTTGGCAGGGGATCTGACCGGGGAGCTGTTTTTT.